The entry that follows covers one T cell receptor beta chain sequence. What it recognizes is unknown. RNA transcripts yielded amplified TCR beta CDR3 regions. RT-PCR in the first round used HTBI primers; a second-round multiplex PCR followed. Each CDR3 protein is one row after TCRdb ran MiXCR on the multiplex PCR reads. This table holds 240,000 or so distinct CDR3 sequences, around 50% found once. These data originate in a study of Graves' ophthalmopathy and Graves' hyperthyroidism. Notes on the study in general: Blood was where most expanded thyroid clonotypes above 0.001 frequency also turned up. The model reached approximately 67% sensitivity and approximately 72% specificity for predicting ophthalmopathy progression.

Deletions cut 5 bases from V and 3 bases from J, with 16 bases between. The length of the CDR3 is 16 residues. Germline assignment: CDR1 LNHDA and CDR2 SQIVND (reference sequence). Where ophthalmopathy was present, donors had moderate-to-severe activity, CAS ≥3, NOSPECS ≥4 and duration under 3 months. The chain recombines TRBV19 with TRBJ1-4, with D unresolved. Sequenced input: peripheral blood. The sequence was obtained from an adult man with Graves' ophthalmopathy. The CDR3 region has the DNA TGTGCCAGTAGTTCTCGGGTGCCGGGGTCTAATGAAAAACTGTTTTTT. Amino acid sequence: CASSSRVPGSNEKLFF.